This record concerns one TCR beta chain sequence. What it binds is unknown. CDR1 is MDHEN and CDR2 is SYDVKM in the germline V gene. This CDR3 region has 15 residues. V was clipped by 7 bases and J by 0 bases, with 14 bases between them. Generated by immunoSEQ multiplex PCR, the TCRdb table keeps only in-frame clones and is missing some. This sample yields about 64,000 clones, of which roughly nine tenths are seen a single time; approximately 5.2% belongs to the top ten. The data were taken from a study of OX40 agonist ivuxolimab in advanced cancers. Study as a whole: Every 2 weeks, patients received ivuxolimab intravenously, dosed at 0.01 to 10 mg/kg. Points from the study as a whole: At doses 0.1 to 3.0 mg/kg, CD4+ and CD8+ clones expanded. The investigators did not determine what antigen specificity the expanded peripheral T cells had.

At cycle 4 day 1, cycle 7 day 1, and baseline, blood was sampled. This chain links TRBV28 with TRBJ2-3; the D gene is possibly TRBD2 (6 bases). This sample comprised CD4+ or CD8+ T cells sorted from blood, obtained in a trial of the OX40 agonist ivuxolimab. The receptor was isolated from an adult with an advanced solid tumor such as melanoma, head and neck, liver or kidney cancer. CDR3 sequence (DNA): TGTGCCAGCAACGGAGGACTAACAAGCACAGATACGCAGTATTTT. It encodes CASNGGLTSTDTQYF.